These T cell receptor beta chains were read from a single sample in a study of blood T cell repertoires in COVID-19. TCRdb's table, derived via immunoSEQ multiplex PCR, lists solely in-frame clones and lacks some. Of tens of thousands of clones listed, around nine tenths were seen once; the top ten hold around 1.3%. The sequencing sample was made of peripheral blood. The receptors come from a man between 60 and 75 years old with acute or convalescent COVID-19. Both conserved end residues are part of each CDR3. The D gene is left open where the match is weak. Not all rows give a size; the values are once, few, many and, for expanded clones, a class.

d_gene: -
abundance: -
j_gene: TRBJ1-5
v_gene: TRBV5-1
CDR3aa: CASSLTGTAGQPQHF
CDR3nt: TGCGCCAGCAGTTTAACAGGGACCGCAGGTCAGCCCCAGCATTTT

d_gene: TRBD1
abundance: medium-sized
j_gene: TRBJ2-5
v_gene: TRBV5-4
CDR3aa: CASSFSGTGFRETQYF
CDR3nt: TGTGCCAGCAGCTTTTCCGGGACAGGGTTTAGGGAGACCCAGTACTTC

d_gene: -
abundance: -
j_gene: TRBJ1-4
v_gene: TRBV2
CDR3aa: CASIGRGYGSNEKLFF
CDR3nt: TGTGCCAGCATCGGGCGGGGTTATGGGTCTAATGAAAAACTGTTTTTT

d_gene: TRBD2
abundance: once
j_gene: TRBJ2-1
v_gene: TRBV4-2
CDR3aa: CASSQDWVAGQNEQFF
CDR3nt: TGTGCCAGCAGCCAAGATTGGGTAGCGGGCCAAAATGAGCAGTTCTTC

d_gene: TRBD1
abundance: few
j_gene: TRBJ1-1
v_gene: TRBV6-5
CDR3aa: CASSKQGVNTEAFF
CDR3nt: TGTGCCAGCAGTAAACAGGGGGTGAACACTGAAGCTTTCTTT

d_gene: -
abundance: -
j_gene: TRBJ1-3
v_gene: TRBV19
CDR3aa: CATRVSGSGNTIYF
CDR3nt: TGTGCCACCCGAGTGTCGGGGTCTGGAAACACCATATATTTT

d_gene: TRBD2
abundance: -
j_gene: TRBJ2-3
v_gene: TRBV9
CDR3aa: CASSPSAGVLRTDTQYF
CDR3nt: TGTGCCAGCAGCCCCTCGGCGGGGGTTCTTCGCACAGATACGCAGTATTTT

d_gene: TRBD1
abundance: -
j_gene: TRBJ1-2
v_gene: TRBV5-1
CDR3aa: CASSSKGQGASRSYGYTF
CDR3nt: TGCGCCAGCAGCTCCAAGGGACAGGGAGCGTCGCGGAGCTATGGCTACACCTTC

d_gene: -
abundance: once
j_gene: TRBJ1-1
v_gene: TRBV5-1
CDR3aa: CASSLDMNTEAFF
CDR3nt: TGCGCCAGCAGCCTCGACATGAACACTGAAGCTTTCTTT

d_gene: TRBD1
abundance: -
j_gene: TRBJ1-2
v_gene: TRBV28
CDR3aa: CASSFGQGVYGYTF
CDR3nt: TGTGCCAGCAGTTTTGGACAGGGAGTCTATGGCTACACCTTC

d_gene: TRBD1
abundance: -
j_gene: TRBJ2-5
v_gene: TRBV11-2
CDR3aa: CASSVPGQVQETQYF
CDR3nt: TGTGCCAGCAGCGTCCCGGGACAGGTCCAAGAGACCCAGTACTTC

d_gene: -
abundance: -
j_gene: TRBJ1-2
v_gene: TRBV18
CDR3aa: CASSPATGYGYTF
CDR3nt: TGTGCCAGCTCACCCGCGACAGGCTATGGCTACACCTTC

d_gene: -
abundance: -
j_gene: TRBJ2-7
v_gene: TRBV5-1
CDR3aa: CASSFAGFSEQYF
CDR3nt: TGCGCCAGCAGCTTCGCAGGGTTCTCCGAGCAGTACTTC

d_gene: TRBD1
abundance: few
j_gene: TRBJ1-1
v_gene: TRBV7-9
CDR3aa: CASSAPLSGQGGTEAFF
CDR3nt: TGTGCCAGCAGCGCTCCGCTCTCTGGACAGGGAGGCACTGAAGCTTTCTTT

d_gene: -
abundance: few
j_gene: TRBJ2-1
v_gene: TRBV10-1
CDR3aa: CASSEARGFMGNEQFF
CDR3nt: TGCGCCAGCAGTGAGGCCAGGGGCTTTATGGGGAATGAGCAGTTCTTC

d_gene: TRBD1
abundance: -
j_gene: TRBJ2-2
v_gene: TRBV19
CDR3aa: CASSIKPGQGGTGELFF
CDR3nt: TGTGCCAGTAGTATAAAACCCGGACAGGGCGGGACCGGGGAGCTGTTTTTT

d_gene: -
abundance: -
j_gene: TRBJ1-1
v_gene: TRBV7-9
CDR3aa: CASSLDQGTEAFF
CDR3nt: TGTGCCAGCAGCTTAGATCAGGGCACTGAAGCTTTCTTT

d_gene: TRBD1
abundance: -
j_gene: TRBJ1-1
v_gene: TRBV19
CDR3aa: CASSIPYRGQLMNTEAFF
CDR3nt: TGTGCCAGTAGTATACCCTACAGGGGCCAGCTCATGAACACTGAAGCTTTCTTT

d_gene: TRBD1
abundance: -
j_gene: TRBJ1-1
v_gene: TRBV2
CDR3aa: CASSQEGARGTEAFF
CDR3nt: TGTGCCAGCAGTCAGGAGGGGGCACGGGGCACTGAAGCTTTCTTT

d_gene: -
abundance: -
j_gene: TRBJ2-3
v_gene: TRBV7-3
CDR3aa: CASSLLPIPGATDTQYF
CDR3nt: TGTGCCAGCAGCCTCCTACCCATCCCTGGGGCGACAGATACGCAGTATTTT

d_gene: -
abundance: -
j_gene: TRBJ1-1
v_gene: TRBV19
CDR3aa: CASSIRVNTEAFF
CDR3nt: TGTGCCAGTAGCATACGGGTGAACACTGAAGCTTTCTTT

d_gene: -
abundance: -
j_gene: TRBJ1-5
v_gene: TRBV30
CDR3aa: CAWSPGGRGNQPQHF
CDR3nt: TGTGCCTGGAGCCCGGGGGGTAGAGGCAATCAGCCCCAGCATTTT

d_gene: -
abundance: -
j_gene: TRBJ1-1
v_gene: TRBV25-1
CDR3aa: CASSEYGDTEAFF
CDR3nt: TGTGCCAGCAGTGAATACGGGGACACTGAAGCTTTCTTT

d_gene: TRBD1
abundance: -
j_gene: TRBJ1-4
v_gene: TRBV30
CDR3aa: CAWTTGGKDNEKLFF
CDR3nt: TGTGCCTGGACTACAGGGGGCAAGGATAATGAAAAACTGTTTTTT

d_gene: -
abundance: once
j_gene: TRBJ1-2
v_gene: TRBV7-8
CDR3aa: CASGHSGENYGYTF
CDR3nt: TGTGCCAGCGGCCACTCTGGGGAGAACTATGGCTACACCTTC

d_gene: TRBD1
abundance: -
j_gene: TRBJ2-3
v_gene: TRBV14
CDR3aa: CASSQDRGRADTQYF
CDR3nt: TGTGCCAGCAGCCAAGATAGGGGGCGCGCAGATACGCAGTATTTT

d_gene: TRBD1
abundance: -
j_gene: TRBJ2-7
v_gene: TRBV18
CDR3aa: CASSPPTGNTYEQYF
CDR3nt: TGTGCCAGCTCACCGCCGACAGGGAACACCTACGAGCAGTACTTC

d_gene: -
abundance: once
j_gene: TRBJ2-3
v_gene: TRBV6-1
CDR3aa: CASSDRGTDTQYF
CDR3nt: TGTGCCAGCAGTGACCGGGGCACAGATACGCAGTATTTT

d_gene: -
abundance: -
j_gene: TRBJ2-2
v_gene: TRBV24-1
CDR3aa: CATSATWGGANTGELFF
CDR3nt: TGTGCCACCAGTGCGACCTGGGGGGGCGCGAACACCGGGGAGCTGTTTTTT

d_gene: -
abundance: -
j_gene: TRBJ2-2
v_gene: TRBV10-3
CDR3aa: CAIRVTANTGELFF
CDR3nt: TGTGCCATCAGAGTGACAGCGAACACCGGGGAGCTGTTTTTT

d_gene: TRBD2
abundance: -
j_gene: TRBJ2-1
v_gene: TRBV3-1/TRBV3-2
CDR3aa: CASSQVGGDNEQFF
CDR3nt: TGTGCCAGCAGCCAAGTCGGGGGGGACAATGAGCAGTTCTTC

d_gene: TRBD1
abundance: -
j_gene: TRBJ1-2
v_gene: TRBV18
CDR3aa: CASSPGTGGVSTF
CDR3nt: TGTGCCAGCTCACCAGGGACAGGGGGCGTCTCAACCTTC

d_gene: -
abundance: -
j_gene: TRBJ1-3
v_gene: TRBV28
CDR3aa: CASSPTRISGNTIYF
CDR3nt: TGTGCCAGCAGCCCTACCAGGATCTCTGGAAACACCATATATTTT